This passage covers 17 T cell receptor beta chains from one sample sequenced in a study of blood T cell repertoires in COVID-19 (dated by TCRdb to about 2020). Libraries were built with the immunoSEQ multiplex PCR assay. Drawn from immuneACCESS, this table holds only the in-frame rearrangements with V and J called that TCRdb kept. Clones are partly lost; checked studies trace under half to an unresolved V gene and leave the rest unexplained. The sample table records 25,000 to 35,000 clones; roughly 90% of these occur just once. The ten largest clones add up to 0.5% to 0.7% of the sample. The sequenced sample consisted of peripheral blood. The receptors originated from a woman in her thirties or forties with active or convalescent COVID-19.

The chain has TRBV28 and TRBJ2-1; maybe TRBD2 (6 bases). Germline-derived CDR1 and CDR2 are MDHEN and SYDVKM. The CDR3 contains 15 residues. V was trimmed by 9 bases and J by 7 bases, leaving 22 bases between them. In DNA form, the CDR3 reads TGTGCCAGTATCTTTCGGGCGGGCCGGGGGAATGAGCAGTTCTTC. This encodes CASIFRAGRGNEQFF. The full variable domain, completed using reference TRBV28 and TRBJ2-1, is DVKVTQSSRYLVKRTGEKVFLECVQDMDHENMFWYRQDPGLGLRLIYFSYDVKMKEKGDIPEGYSVSREKKERFSLILESASTNQTSMYLCASIFRAGRGNEQFFGPGTRLTVL.

V usage is TRBV27 and J usage is TRBJ2-7; D perhaps matches TRBD1 (6 bases). This CDR3 contains 16 residues. Germline-derived CDR1 and CDR2 are MNHEY and SMNVEV (reference sequence). Trimming pared 2 bases from V and 2 bases from J, leaving 16 bases between. The CDR3 region has the DNA TGTGCCAGCAGTTTAATCACAGGGACCGCCGCCTACGAGCAGTACTTC. Translating it yields CASSLITGTAAYEQYF.

For this clone: Relative to the germline gene, one junction end is altered; a read error may explain this. V is TRBV5-8 and J is TRBJ2-5, with D unresolved. CDR1 is SGHTS and CDR2 is YDEGEE in the germline V gene. The CDR3 runs 14 residues. CDR3 protein: CASSLGSRQDTQYF. The CDR3 DNA reads TGTGCCAGCAGCTTGGGGTCCAGGCAAGATACCCAGTACTTC.

The V gene is TRBV6-2 or TRBV6-3, the J gene TRBJ2-5, with 10 positions matching TRBD2. Germline CDR1 MNHEY, CDR2 SVGEGT. There are 18 residues in the CDR3. The J segment lost 7 bases and the V segment lost 3 bases, leaving 17 bases of the junction unmatched. The CDR3 nucleotides are TGTGCCAGCAGTTATGTCAGCGGGGGGGGCACAATCCTCGGGACCCAGTACTTC. This codes for CASSYVSGGGTILGTQYF.

The rearrangement links TRBV5-1 to TRBJ1-5; TRBD1 is a possible D gene (5 bases). This CDR3 contains 15 residues. The ends were cut back, 0 bases at V and 9 bases at J, with 16 bases in the middle. From germline, CDR1 is SGHRS and CDR2 YFSETQ. The CDR3 DNA reads TGCGCCAGCAGCTTGGATTGGGGAGGGGAATCGCCCCAGCATTTT. Translating gives CASSLDWGGESPQHF.

The chain has TRBV7-3 and TRBJ2-1; weak D call: TRBD1 (6 bases). V dropped 5 bases and J dropped 5 bases, with 10 bases sitting between them. In germline, CDR1 is SGHTA, CDR2 FQGTGA. This CDR3 contains 13 residues. The CDR3 bases are TGTGCCAGCAGCGGGGGCGGGCACAATGAGCAGTTCTTC. Amino acids: CASSGGGHNEQFF.

CDR3 residues: CASSFREADTQYF. The CDR3 DNA reads TGTGCCAGCAGTTTCAGGGAGGCAGATACGCAGTATTTT. The V gene is TRBV27, the J gene TRBJ2-3, with D perhaps TRBD2 (6 bases). Deletions cut 3 bases from V and 4 bases from J, with 8 bases between. The germline V gene encodes CDR1 MNHEY and CDR2 SMNVEV (reference sequence). This CDR3 region has 13 residues.

This clone was observed a few times. The chain links TRBV11-2 to TRBJ1-6; 9 bases agree with TRBD1. CDR1 and CDR2 from the germline V gene are SGHAT and FQNNGV. V lost 5 bases, J lost 10 bases, and 6 bases stayed unmatched. This CDR3 contains 14 residues. The CDR3 DNA follows: TGTGCCAGCAGCCCCGGGACAGGGATATCACCCCTCCACTTT. Protein sequence: CASSPGTGISPLHF.

This rearrangement joins TRBV4-1 to TRBJ1-6; D unresolved. V was pared by 0 bases and J by 7 bases, with 7 bases between. Germline values: CDR1 MGHRA, CDR2 YSYEKL. The CDR3 runs to 14 residues. CDR3: CASSQDGGNSPLHF. The CDR3 DNA follows: TGCGCCAGCAGCCAAGATGGCGGGAATTCACCCCTCCACTTT.

V gene TRBV15 combines with J gene TRBJ1-3; no reliable D call. This CDR3 contains 16 residues. The V end was cut by 0 bases, the J end by 5 bases, with 14 bases between. Germline lookup yields CDR1 LNHNV and CDR2 YYDKDF (reference sequence). The CDR3 region is CATSRDRRGLRNTIYF. In DNA, the CDR3 is TGTGCCACCAGCAGAGATCGCCGCGGACTACGAAACACCATATATTTT.

This rearrangement joins TRBV12-5 to TRBJ2-7; unclear D gene. Germline loops: CDR1 LGHNT, CDR2 FRNRAP. The V and J ends lost 0 bases and 5 bases respectively, with 14 bases between them. This CDR3 is built from 15 residues. Here the CDR3 DNA reads TGTGCTAGTGGTTTGGTACCCGGGTCCCACGACGAGCAGTACTTC. This encodes CASGLVPGSHDEQYF.

CDR3 DNA sequence: TGTGCCAGCAGTTCCCTCGAGGCGGGGCCCTACAATGAGCAGTTCTTC. This gives the protein CASSSLEAGPYNEQFF. J is TRBJ2-1 and V is TRBV6-5; weak D call: TRBD2 (6 bases). The CDR3 has 16 residues. Germline lookup yields CDR1 MNHEY and CDR2 SVGAGI. The V and J ends lost 4 bases and 2 bases respectively, with 15 bases between them.

The chain recombines TRBV2 with TRBJ2-2; D may be TRBD1 (7 bases). The CDR3 has 15 amino acids. The ends were cut back, 6 bases at V and 1 base at J, with 12 bases in the middle. Germline loops: CDR1 SNHLY, CDR2 FYNNEI. The CDR3 DNA reads as TGTGCCAGCAGGGAGGGACAGTTGAACACCGGGGAGCTGTTTTTT. Translating gives CASREGQLNTGELFF.

V usage is TRBV28 and J usage is TRBJ2-2; 7 positions match TRBD2. The J segment lost 1 base and the V segment lost 2 bases, leaving 1 base of the junction unmatched. The germline V gene has CDR1 MDHEN and CDR2 SYDVKM. The CDR3 is made up of 15 amino acids. CDR3 DNA: TGTGCCAGCAGTTTACTAGCGGAGAACACCGGGGAGCTGTTTTTT. It encodes CASSLLAENTGELFF.

The rearrangement links TRBV24-1 to TRBJ2-1; D is unresolved. CDR1 and CDR2 (germline): KGHDR, SFDVKD. The V gene lost 6 bases and the J gene lost 1 base, with 6 bases spanning the gap. The CDR3 extends over 13 amino acids. CDR3: CATSHRSYNEQFF. CDR3 nucleotides: TGTGCCACCAGTCATCGGTCCTACAATGAGCAGTTCTTC.

The chain recombines TRBV4-3 with TRBJ2-7, with a weak D call TRBD1 (5 bases). CDR3 length: 13 residues. The V gene lost 1 base and the J gene lost 10 bases, with 14 bases spanning the gap. The germline V gene encodes CDR1 LGHNA and CDR2 YSLEER. CDR3 region: CASSQGTTGDQYF. The CDR3 DNA is TGCGCCAGCAGCCAAGGGACAACCGGAGATCAGTACTTC.

The sample holds one count of this clone. V is TRBV19 and J is TRBJ2-5; 7 bases line up with TRBD1. V lost 4 bases to trimming and J lost 2 bases; unmatched junction nucleotides: 7. This CDR3 has 15 amino acids. CDR1 and CDR2 from the germline V gene are LNHDA and SQIVND (reference sequence). The CDR3 sequence is CASSNERRGQETQYF. CDR3 coding DNA: TGTGCCAGTAGTAACGAGCGCAGGGGGCAAGAGACCCAGTACTTC.